These 3 T cell receptor beta chains came from one sample sequenced in a study of vaccination effects on CD4 cells after COVID-19. In the ViraFEST assay, antigen-specific CD4+ clonotypes were identified by expansion after peptide-pool stimulation. A roughly ten-day culture period preceded the isolation of CD4+ T cells. Nucleocapsid antibodies were negative in the vaccine recipients, who had never had SARS-CoV-2 infection. These receptors are not linked to any known antigen. The data were produced by immunoSEQ multiplex PCR, yet TCRdb's version contains in-frame clones alone and is incomplete. Of around 71,000 clones listed, approximately 70% are singletons. Sequencing was performed on CD4+ T cells from PBMCs cultured with HCoV-OC43 spike peptides, taken before COVID-19 vaccination. As to subset: HCoV-OC43 spike overlapping peptide pool stimulation. The receptors stem from a human donor who received a COVID-19 vaccine.

The rearrangement links TRBV28 to TRBJ1-2; possibly TRBD1 for D (6 bases). Germline-derived CDR1 and CDR2 are MDHEN and SYDVKM. V gave up 3 bases and J gave up 7 bases, with 9 bases separating them. This CDR3 region has 12 residues. CDR3 amino acids: CASSFTGFGYTF. CDR3 nucleotide sequence: TGTGCCAGCAGTTTTACAGGGTTTGGCTACACCTTC.

The gene calls are TRBV2 and TRBJ2-5; TRBD1 might be the D (6 bases). V lost 8 bases to trimming and J lost 0 bases, with 13 bases between them. The V gene's germline CDR1 is SNHLY and CDR2 FYNNEI. The CDR3 contains 14 residues. The CDR3 sequence is CASQQGADQETQYF. The CDR3 nucleotides are TGTGCCAGCCAACAGGGCGCGGACCAAGAGACCCAGTACTTC.

This chain connects TRBV5-1 to TRBJ2-2; TRBD2 is a possible D gene (6 bases). V lost 0 bases and J 0 bases, leaving 9 bases between the germline ends. There are 16 residues in the CDR3. Germline CDR1 and CDR2: SGHRS and YFSETQ. The CDR3 loop is CASSLEGGTNTGELFF. CDR3 nucleotides: TGCGCCAGCAGCTTGGAAGGAGGGACGAACACCGGGGAGCTGTTTTTT.